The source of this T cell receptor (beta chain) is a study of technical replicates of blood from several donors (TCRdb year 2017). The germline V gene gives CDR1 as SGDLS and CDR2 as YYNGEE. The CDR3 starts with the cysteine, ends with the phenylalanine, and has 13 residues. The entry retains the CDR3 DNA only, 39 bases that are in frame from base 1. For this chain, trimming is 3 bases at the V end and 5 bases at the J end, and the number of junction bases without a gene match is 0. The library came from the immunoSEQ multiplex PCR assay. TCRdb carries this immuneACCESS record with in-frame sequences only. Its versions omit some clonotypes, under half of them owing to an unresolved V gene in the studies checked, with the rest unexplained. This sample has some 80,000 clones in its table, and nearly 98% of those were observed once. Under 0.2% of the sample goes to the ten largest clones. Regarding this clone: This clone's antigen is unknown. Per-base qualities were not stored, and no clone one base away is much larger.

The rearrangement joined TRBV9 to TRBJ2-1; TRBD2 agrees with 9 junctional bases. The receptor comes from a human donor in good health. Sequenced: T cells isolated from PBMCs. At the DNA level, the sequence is TGTGCCAGCAGCGCTAGCGGGGACAATGAGCAGTTCTTC. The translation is CASSASGDNEQFF.